This T cell receptor beta chain was retrieved from a study of identical twins. V gave up 0 bases and J gave up 0 bases; unmatched junction bases: 5. The germline V gene encodes CDR1 DFQATT and CDR2 SNEGSKA (reference sequence). This CDR3 is built from 16 residues. In TCRdb, the 5' RACE reads were re-called with MiXCR into one record per CDR3 protein. The sample lists about 520,000 distinct CDR3 sequences; roughly a fifth were seen once. The table lists this clonotype with a few counts. This sample was shared with a second study, whose subject was T cells expressing NK-cell markers.

Material for sequencing was CD4+ T cells sorted from blood. The sequence derives from a woman aged 18 to 35 in good health. This sequence joins TRBV20-1 and TRBJ2-1, with 7 positions matching TRBD1. The CDR3 sequence is CSARERGHHSYNEQFF. In DNA, the CDR3 is TGCAGTGCTAGAGAGAGGGGGCACCACTCCTACAATGAGCAGTTCTTC.